One sample yielded the 31 T cell receptor beta chains listed below, sequenced in a study of Ad26.COV2.S vaccination and SARS-CoV-2 variants. Generated by immunoSEQ multiplex PCR, the TCRdb table keeps only in-frame clones and is missing some. Of some 330,000 clones in the sample, about 90% were seen once. Treatment of the sample: some 19 received Ad26.COV2.S at low or high dose, single or two shots; 5 received placebo; per-sample allocation not given. Sampling was performed 63 days after the first vaccine or placebo injection. This sample comprised peripheral blood, obtained in a trial of Ad26.COV2.S vaccine versus placebo. The source is a person between 18 and 60 years old who received the Ad26.COV2.S COVID-19 vaccine or a placebo.

The gene calls are TRBV4-1 and TRBJ2-4; no definite D call. The CDR3 is made up of 15 amino acids. CDR1 MGHRA and CDR2 YSYEKL come from the germline V gene. Trimming pared 0 bases from V and 3 bases from J, leaving 9 bases between. CDR3 in amino acids: CASSQDRAGKNIQYF. CDR3 DNA sequence: TGCGCCAGCAGCCAAGATAGGGCAGGCAAAAACATTCAGTACTTC.

The chain carries TRBV13 and TRBJ2-1; 7 nucleotides align to TRBD2. Germline CDR1 and CDR2: PRHDT and FYEKMQ (reference sequence). This CDR3 has 17 residues. After removal of 5 bases from V and 4 bases from J, the junction contained 14 bases not matched to a gene. DNA for the CDR3: TGTGCCAGCAGCCCCCAGAATTGGGACTATCAGTACAATGAGCAGTTCTTC. It encodes CASSPQNWDYQYNEQFF.

The rearrangement links TRBV7-8 to TRBJ2-2; a possible D gene is TRBD1 (6 bases). V was trimmed by 1 base and J by 7 bases, leaving 13 bases between them. Germline CDR1 SGHVS, CDR2 FQNEAQ. The CDR3 runs to 15 residues. CDR3 coding DNA: TGTGCCAGCAGCTTAGGGGGGCAAACAAGCGGGGAGCTGTTTTTT. As protein: CASSLGGQTSGELFF.

This clone has only one observation. V is TRBV7-9 and J is TRBJ1-5, with no clear D. Germline V lookup: CDR1 SEHNR, CDR2 FQNEAQ (reference sequence). The CDR3 runs 17 residues. V was pared by 1 base and J by 2 bases, with 15 bases between. CDR3: CASSLDGWGKGNQPQHF. CDR3 coding DNA: TGTGCCAGCAGCTTAGATGGGTGGGGAAAGGGCAATCAGCCCCAGCATTTT.

V gene TRBV11-1 combines with J gene TRBJ2-7, with 10 bases fitting TRBD1. CDR3 length equals 14 residues. Losses at the gene ends were 3 bases for V and 5 bases for J; bases not matched to a gene: 4. Germline values: CDR1 SGHAT, CDR2 FQDESV (reference sequence). CDR3 loop: CASSLGTGAHEQYV. CDR3 DNA sequence: TGTGCCAGCAGCTTGGGGACAGGGGCCCACGAGCAGTACGTC.

This clone was seen only once. The chain has TRBV28 and TRBJ1-6; D possibly corresponds to TRBD1 (6 bases). Trimming pared 5 bases from V and 3 bases from J, leaving 11 bases between. Germline V CDR1 and CDR2: MDHEN, SYDVKM. CDR3 length: 15 residues. The chain's CDR3 is CASSGQGFYNSPLHF. The CDR3, as DNA: TGTGCCAGCAGTGGTCAGGGGTTCTATAATTCACCCCTCCACTTT.

This clone was counted once. The chain employs TRBV6-2 or TRBV6-3 and TRBJ2-2; TRBD1 aligns across 11 bases. V lost 2 bases, J lost 11 bases, and 7 bases stayed unmatched. CDR1 is MNHEY and CDR2 is SVGEGT in the germline V gene. The CDR3 spans 15 residues. This CDR3 is CASSYLRTGGAELFF. CDR3 coding DNA: TGTGCCAGCAGTTACCTGCGGACAGGGGGCGCAGAGCTGTTTTTT.

The chain is built from TRBV6-6 and TRBJ2-5; 7 nucleotides align to TRBD2. This CDR3 contains 16 residues. The germline V gene has CDR1 MNHNY and CDR2 SVGAGI (reference sequence). The junction had 12 bases not matched to a gene; V was cut back by 6 bases and J by 2 bases. CDR3: CASSLPSGDYQETQYF. The CDR3 DNA follows: TGTGCCAGCAGCCTACCTAGCGGTGATTATCAAGAGACCCAGTACTTC.

The rearrangement uses TRBV29-1 and TRBJ1-1; TRBD1 might be the D (6 bases). Per germline, CDR1 SQVTM and CDR2 ANQGSEA. The CDR3 contains 15 residues. Trimming took 5 bases from V and 0 from J, leaving 16 bases between them. CDR3 loop: CSVKTRGIMNTEAFF. Written as DNA, the CDR3 is TGCAGCGTTAAAACCAGGGGAATTATGAACACTGAAGCTTTCTTT. The complete variable domain, with remaining parts taken from reference TRBV29-1 and TRBJ1-1, reads SAVISQKPSRDICQRGTSLTIQCQVDSQVTMMFWYRQQPGQSLTLIATANQGSEATYESGFVIDKFPISRPNLTFSTLTVSNMSPEDSSIYLCSVKTRGIMNTEAFFGQGTRLTVV.

The chain recombines TRBV18 with TRBJ2-3; TRBD2 matches 10 bases. This CDR3 has 15 residues. Trimming took 5 bases from V and 3 from J; bases not matched to a gene: 5. Germline values: CDR1 KGHSH, CDR2 LQKENI. The CDR3 here is CASSSSGRGTDTQYF. DNA for the CDR3: TGTGCCAGCTCATCTAGCGGGAGAGGGACAGATACGCAGTATTTT.

The J gene is TRBJ2-5, the V gene TRBV5-4, with TRBD1 as a possible D gene (6 bases). The CDR3 runs 16 residues. Trimming stripped 3 bases from V and 1 base from J, with 16 bases between. CDR1 SGHNT and CDR2 YYREEE come from the germline V gene (reference sequence). For the CDR3, the DNA is TGTGCCAGCAGCTGCAACCCCCGGACAGTCCAAGAGACCCAGTACTTC. Encoded protein: CASSCNPRTVQETQYF.

The rearrangement uses TRBV18 and TRBJ1-1; D is possibly TRBD1 (5 bases). Germline lookup yields CDR1 KGHSH and CDR2 LQKENI. V lost 4 bases, J lost 3 bases, and 15 bases lay in between. This CDR3 is built from 15 residues. CDR3 coding DNA: TGTGCCAGCTCACGAATCACAGGAGGGGACACTGAAGCTTTCTTT. Protein product: CASSRITGGDTEAFF.

This rearrangement joins TRBV7-9 to TRBJ1-5; D remains ambiguous. Germline CDR1 and CDR2: SEHNR and FQNEAQ (reference sequence). V dropped 5 bases and J dropped 5 bases, with 7 bases sitting between them. This CDR3 has 12 residues. The chain's CDR3 is CASSLSHQPQHF. CDR3 nucleotides: TGTGCCAGCAGCCTGTCCCATCAGCCCCAGCATTTT. The whole variable domain, filled in from reference TRBV7-9 and TRBJ1-5, reads DTGVSQNPRHKITKRGQNVTFRCDPISEHNRLYWYRQTLGQGPEFLTYFQNEAQLEKSRLLSDRFSAERPKGSFSTLEIQRTEQGDSAMYLCASSLSHQPQHFGDGTRLSIL.

V gene TRBV12-5 combines with J gene TRBJ1-3; no clear D. Deletions cut 2 bases from V and 0 bases from J, with 5 bases between. The CDR3 contains 14 residues. Germline-derived CDR1 and CDR2 are LGHNT and FRNRAP. DNA for the CDR3: TGTGCTAGTGGTTTGTGGAGCTCTGGAAACACCATATATTTT. Translation: CASGLWSSGNTIYF.

This clone came up once. The chain recombines TRBV19 with TRBJ2-2, with 12 bases lining up with TRBD2. This CDR3 comprises 15 residues. V lost 11 bases, J lost 0 bases, and 4 bases stayed unmatched. Germline lookup yields CDR1 LNHDA and CDR2 SQIVND (reference sequence). In nucleotides, the CDR3 is TGTGCCGCGCGGACTAGCGGGGCGAACACCGGGGAGCTGTTTTTT. It translates to CAARTSGANTGELFF.

The CDR3 sequence is CASSFLGTEAFF. CDR3 DNA: TGTGCCAGCAGCTTTTTGGGCACTGAAGCTTTCTTT. V usage is TRBV7-9 and J usage is TRBJ1-1; D unresolved. The CDR3 sequence is 12 residues long. Germline CDR1 SEHNR, CDR2 FQNEAQ (reference sequence). With 3 bases removed from V and 4 bases from J, the gap between germline ends came to 6 bases.

This clone was seen only once. V is TRBV6-2 or TRBV6-3 and J is TRBJ2-3; tentative D call: TRBD2 (6 bases). The CDR3 sequence is 13 residues long. With 6 bases removed from V and 2 bases from J, the gap between germline ends came to 9 bases. The germline V gene has CDR1 MNHEY and CDR2 SVGEGT. The CDR3 loop reads CASSGTVTDTQYF. CDR3 DNA sequence: TGTGCCAGCAGCGGGACTGTCACAGATACGCAGTATTTT.

For the CDR3, the DNA is TGTGCCTGGAGTGTAACGTGGGTTACTGAAGCTTTCTTT. It codes for CAWSVTWVTEAFF. The chain links TRBV30 to TRBJ1-1; no reliable D call. The V gene's germline CDR1 is GTSNPN and CDR2 SVGIG (reference sequence). The CDR3 extends over 13 amino acids. Trimming shortened V by 0 bases and J by 5 bases, and 10 bases separated the two germline ends. Filled out from reference TRBV30 and TRBJ1-1, the complete variable domain reads SQTIHQWPATLVQPVGSPLSLECTVEGTSNPNLYWYRQAAGRGLQLLFYSVGIGQISSEVPQNLSASRPQDRQFILSSKKLLLSDSGFYLCAWSVTWVTEAFFGQGTRLTVV.

CDR3 loop: CASSLGTPSSGLVYNEQFF. For the CDR3, the DNA is TGCGCCAGCAGCTTGGGAACCCCCTCTTCGGGACTAGTATACAATGAGCAGTTCTTC. The genes are TRBV5-1 and TRBJ2-1; TRBD2 aligns across 8 bases. CDR1 is SGHRS and CDR2 is YFSETQ in the germline V gene. With 0 bases clipped from V and 4 bases from J, the junction kept 15 bases outside the gene matches. This CDR3 spans 19 amino acids.

The chain has TRBV4-3 and TRBJ2-3; 12 nucleotides match TRBD2. Germline lookup yields CDR1 LGHNA and CDR2 YSLEER. The CDR3 contains 19 residues. V shed 0 bases, J shed 0 bases, and the junction held 7 bases outside the gene matches. CDR3 bases: TGCGCCAGCAGCCAAGAGCGACTAGCGGGAGTACTTAGCACAGATACGCAGTATTTT. Its translation is CASSQERLAGVLSTDTQYF.

The V and J genes are TRBV7-8 and TRBJ1-2; D is possibly TRBD1 (6 bases). The CDR3 sequence is 16 residues long. The V and J ends lost 1 base and 0 bases respectively, with 12 bases between them. From germline, CDR1 is SGHVS and CDR2 FQNEAQ. This CDR3 is CASSLGWGGPNYGYTF. The CDR3 DNA sequence: TGTGCCAGCAGCTTAGGATGGGGGGGCCCTAACTATGGCTACACCTTC.

The chain employs TRBV10-2 and TRBJ2-1; a weak D match, TRBD2 (6 bases). This CDR3 is built from 14 residues. CDR1 is WSHSY, CDR2 SAAADI, per germline. Trimming pared 3 bases from V and 5 bases from J, leaving 11 bases between. This CDR3 is CASSESGGDNEQFF. The CDR3 DNA is TGCGCCAGCAGTGAATCGGGCGGGGACAATGAGCAGTTCTTC.

The J gene is TRBJ1-4, the V gene TRBV5-6; TRBD1 is a possible D gene (5 bases). Trimming took 0 bases from V and 3 from J, leaving 12 bases between them. CDR3 size: 16 residues. Germline V CDR1 and CDR2: SGHDT, YYEEEE. For the CDR3, the DNA is TGTGCCAGCAGCTTGGCTGTCACAGGTGCTAATGAAAAACTGTTTTTT. It yields the protein CASSLAVTGANEKLFF.

The chain links TRBV6-1 to TRBJ1-1; a weak D match, TRBD1 (6 bases). Looked up from germline, CDR1 is MNHNS and CDR2 is SASEGT. CDR3 length: 13 residues. V gave up 5 bases and J gave up 4 bases, with 11 bases separating them. This CDR3 is CASSTKGGTEAFF. The CDR3 region has the DNA TGTGCCAGCAGTACCAAGGGGGGCACTGAAGCTTTCTTT.

This clone is a singleton in its sample. Within the sample, other DNA sequences also encode this same CDR3. The V call is TRBV7-9, the J call TRBJ1-2; 11 bases agree with TRBD1. J was trimmed by 4 bases and V by 3 bases; bases with no gene match: 4. This CDR3 has 15 residues. From germline, CDR1 is SEHNR and CDR2 FQNEAQ (reference sequence). Here the CDR3 reads CASSLGTGGGYGYTF. The DNA for the CDR3 is TGTGCCAGCAGCTTGGGGACAGGGGGAGGCTATGGCTACACCTTC. Full variable domain (remainder filled in from reference TRBV7-9 and TRBJ1-2): DTGVSQNPRHKITKRGQNVTFRCDPISEHNRLYWYRQTLGQGPEFLTYFQNEAQLEKSRLLSDRFSAERPKGSFSTLEIQRTEQGDSAMYLCASSLGTGGGYGYTFGSGTRLTVV.

The rearrangement joins TRBV19 to TRBJ1-3; 8 positions match TRBD1. This CDR3 has 16 amino acids. Germline V lookup: CDR1 LNHDA, CDR2 SQIVND (reference sequence). Losses at the gene ends were 5 bases for V and 0 bases for J; bases not matched to a gene: 6. CDR3 bases: TGTGCCAGTAGTTGGCAGGGGGCCCTCTCTGGAAACACCATATATTTT. Its protein is CASSWQGALSGNTIYF.

The chain joins TRBV12-5 to TRBJ1-1, with TRBD1 identical over 10 bases. Per germline, CDR1 LGHNT and CDR2 FRNRAP. The CDR3 has 20 residues. The trim removed 3 bases at V and 4 bases at J, leaving 20 bases unmatched. The CDR3 sequence is CASGLSSQVFSTGGPTEAFF. In nucleotides, the CDR3 is TGTGCTAGTGGTTTATCCTCCCAAGTATTCTCGACAGGGGGCCCCACTGAAGCTTTCTTT.

This clone was picked up a small number of times. The V and J genes are TRBV7-2 and TRBJ1-1, with 7 nucleotides matching TRBD1. Trimming removed 5 bases from V and 2 bases from J; junction bases left unmatched: 5. The CDR3 covers 14 residues. Germline V gene data show CDR1 as SGHTA and CDR2 as FQGNSA. CDR3 sequence reads: CASSPGTANTEAFF. The CDR3, as DNA: TGTGCCAGCAGCCCCGGGACAGCAAACACTGAAGCTTTCTTT. Full variable domain (outside the CDR3, taken from reference TRBV7-2 and TRBJ1-1): GAGVSQSPSNKVTEKGKDVELRCDPISGHTALYWYRQSLGQGLEFLIYFQGNSAPDKSGLPSDRFSAERTGGSVSTLTIQRTQQEDSAVYLCASSPGTANTEAFFGQGTRLTVV.

The chain links TRBV5-1 to TRBJ2-7, with 12 bases identical to TRBD2. Germline V gene sequence: CDR1 SGHRS, CDR2 YFSETQ. This CDR3 comprises 15 residues. Trimming removed 4 bases from V and 0 bases from J; junction bases left unmatched: 2. The CDR3 sequence: CASSPTSGGSYEQYF. The CDR3 DNA follows: TGCGCCAGCAGCCCGACTAGCGGGGGCTCCTACGAGCAGTACTTC.

This chain uses TRBV7-2 with TRBJ1-1; D is possibly TRBD1 (6 bases). Germline-derived CDR1 and CDR2 are SGHTA and FQGNSA. The CDR3 loop spans 14 amino acids. V was shortened by 1 base and J by 1 base, with 7 bases between the two germline ends. CDR3 in DNA: TGTGCCAGCAGCTTAGTGGGGGCGAACACTGAAGCTTTCTTT. As protein: CASSLVGANTEAFF.

This chain's CDR3 is CASLLRQGRNQPQHF. The DNA for the CDR3 is TGTGCCAGCCTTCTTCGACAGGGGCGCAATCAGCCCCAGCATTTT. The chain carries TRBV25-1 and TRBJ1-5; 8 bases align to TRBD1. Germline assignment: CDR1 MGHDK and CDR2 SYGVNS. CDR3 size: 15 residues. The V segment lost 8 bases and the J segment 2 bases; nucleotides outside the gene matches: 8.